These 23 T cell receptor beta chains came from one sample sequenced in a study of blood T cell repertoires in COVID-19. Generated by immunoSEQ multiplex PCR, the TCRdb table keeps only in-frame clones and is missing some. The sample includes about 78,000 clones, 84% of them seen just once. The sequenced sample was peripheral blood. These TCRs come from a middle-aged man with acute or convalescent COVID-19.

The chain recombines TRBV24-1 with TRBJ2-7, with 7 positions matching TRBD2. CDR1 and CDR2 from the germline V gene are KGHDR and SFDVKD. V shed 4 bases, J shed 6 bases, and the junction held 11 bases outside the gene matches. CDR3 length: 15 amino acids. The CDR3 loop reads CATSEGRVLSSEQYF. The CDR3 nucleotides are TGTGCCACCAGTGAAGGGAGGGTGTTGTCTTCCGAGCAGTACTTC.

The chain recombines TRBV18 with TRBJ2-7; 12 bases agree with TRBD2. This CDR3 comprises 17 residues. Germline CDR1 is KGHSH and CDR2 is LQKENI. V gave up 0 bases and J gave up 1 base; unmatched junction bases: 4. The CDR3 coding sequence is TGTGCCAGCTCACCACCGACTAGCGGGGGTCCTTCCTACGAGCAGTACTTC. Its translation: CASSPPTSGGPSYEQYF.

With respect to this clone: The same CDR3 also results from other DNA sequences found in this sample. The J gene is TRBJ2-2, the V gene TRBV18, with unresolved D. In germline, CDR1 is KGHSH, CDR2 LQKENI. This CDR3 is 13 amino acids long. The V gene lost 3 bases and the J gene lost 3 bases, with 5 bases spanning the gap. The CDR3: CASSPRDTGELFF. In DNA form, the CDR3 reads TGTGCCAGCTCACCCCGGGACACCGGGGAGCTGTTTTTT.

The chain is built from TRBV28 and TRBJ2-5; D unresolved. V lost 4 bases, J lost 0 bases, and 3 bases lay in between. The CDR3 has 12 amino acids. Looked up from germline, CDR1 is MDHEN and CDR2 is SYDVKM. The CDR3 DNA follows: TGTGCCAGCAGTTCGTACCAAGAGACCCAGTACTTC. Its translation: CASSSYQETQYF.

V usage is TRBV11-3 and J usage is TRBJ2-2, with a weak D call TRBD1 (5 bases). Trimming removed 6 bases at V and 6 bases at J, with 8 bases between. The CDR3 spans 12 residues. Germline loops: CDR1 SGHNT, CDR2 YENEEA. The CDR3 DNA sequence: TGTGCCAGCAGGGCAGGGTCCGGGGAGCTGTTTTTT. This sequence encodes CASRAGSGELFF.

DNA of the CDR3: TGTGCCAGCTCACCCCCGCTGGTTAGCTCCTACGAGCAGTACTTC. Translation: CASSPPLVSSYEQYF. This chain uses TRBV18 with TRBJ2-7, with D unclear. This CDR3 region has 15 residues. V was clipped by 3 bases and J by 0 bases, with 12 bases between them. Per germline, CDR1 KGHSH and CDR2 LQKENI. Combining the CDR3 with reference TRBV18 and TRBJ2-7 gives the whole variable domain NAGVMQNPRHLVRRRGQEARLRCSPMKGHSHVYWYRQLPEEGLKFMVYLQKENIIDESGMPKERFSAEFPKEGPSILRIQQVVRGDSAAYFCASSPPLVSSYEQYFGPGTRLTVT.

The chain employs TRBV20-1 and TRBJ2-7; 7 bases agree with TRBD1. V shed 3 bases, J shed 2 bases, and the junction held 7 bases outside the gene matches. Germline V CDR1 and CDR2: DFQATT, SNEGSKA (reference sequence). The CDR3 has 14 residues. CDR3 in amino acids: CSASLGTVAYEQYF. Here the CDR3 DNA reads TGCAGTGCTAGTCTTGGGACAGTGGCCTACGAGCAGTACTTC.

CDR3 sequence: CASSEAAGGGAYIQYF. The CDR3 nucleotides are TGTGCCAGCAGTGAAGCAGCCGGGGGGGGCGCGTACATTCAGTACTTC. The chain couples TRBV2 to TRBJ2-4; TRBD2 matches 8 bases. Germline CDR1 SNHLY, CDR2 FYNNEI. V was pared by 0 bases and J by 8 bases, with 9 bases of the junction left unmatched. The CDR3 loop spans 16 amino acids.

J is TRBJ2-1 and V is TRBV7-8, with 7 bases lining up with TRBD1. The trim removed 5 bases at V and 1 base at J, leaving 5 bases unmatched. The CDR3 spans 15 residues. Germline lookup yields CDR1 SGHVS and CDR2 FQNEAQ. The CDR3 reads CASSPTGVSYNEQFF. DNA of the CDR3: TGTGCCAGCAGCCCCACAGGGGTTTCCTACAATGAGCAGTTCTTC.

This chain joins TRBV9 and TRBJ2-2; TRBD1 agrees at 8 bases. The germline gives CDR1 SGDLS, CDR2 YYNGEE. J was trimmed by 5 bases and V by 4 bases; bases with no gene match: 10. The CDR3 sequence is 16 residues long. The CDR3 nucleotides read TGTGCCAGCAGCCCCCCGGACAGGGAGAGGACCGGGGAGCTGTTTTTT. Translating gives CASSPPDRERTGELFF.

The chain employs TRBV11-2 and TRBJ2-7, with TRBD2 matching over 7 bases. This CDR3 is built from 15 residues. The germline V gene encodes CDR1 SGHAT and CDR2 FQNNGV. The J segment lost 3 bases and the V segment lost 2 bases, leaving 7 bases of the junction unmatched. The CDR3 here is CASSLSASGSYEQYF. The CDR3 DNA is TGTGCCAGCAGCTTATCGGCTAGCGGAAGCTACGAGCAGTACTTC.

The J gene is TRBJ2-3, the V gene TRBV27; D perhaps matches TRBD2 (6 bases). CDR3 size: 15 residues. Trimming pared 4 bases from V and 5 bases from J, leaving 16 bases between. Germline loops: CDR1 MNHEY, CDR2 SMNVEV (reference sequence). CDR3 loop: CASSSAGGGRDTQYF. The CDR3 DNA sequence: TGTGCCAGCAGTTCCGCCGGGGGAGGAAGAGATACGCAGTATTTT.

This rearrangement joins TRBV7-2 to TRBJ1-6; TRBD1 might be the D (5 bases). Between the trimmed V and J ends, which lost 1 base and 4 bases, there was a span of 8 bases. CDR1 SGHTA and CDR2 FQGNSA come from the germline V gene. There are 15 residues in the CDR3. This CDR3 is CASSLDQGYNSPLHF. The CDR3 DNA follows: TGTGCCAGCAGCTTAGACCAGGGATATAATTCACCCCTCCACTTT.

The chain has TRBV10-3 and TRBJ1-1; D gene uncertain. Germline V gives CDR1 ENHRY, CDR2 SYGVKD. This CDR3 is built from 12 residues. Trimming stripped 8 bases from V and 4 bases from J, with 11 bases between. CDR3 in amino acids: CAILDVGTEAFF. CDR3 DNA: TGTGCCATCCTAGATGTCGGCACTGAAGCTTTCTTT.

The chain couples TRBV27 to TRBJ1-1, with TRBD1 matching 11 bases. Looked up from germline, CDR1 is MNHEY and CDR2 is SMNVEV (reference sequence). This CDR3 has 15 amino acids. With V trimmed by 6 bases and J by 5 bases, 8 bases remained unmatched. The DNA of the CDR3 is TGTGCCAGCAGACCTTACGGACAGGGGGCGACTGAAGCTTTCTTT. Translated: CASRPYGQGATEAFF.

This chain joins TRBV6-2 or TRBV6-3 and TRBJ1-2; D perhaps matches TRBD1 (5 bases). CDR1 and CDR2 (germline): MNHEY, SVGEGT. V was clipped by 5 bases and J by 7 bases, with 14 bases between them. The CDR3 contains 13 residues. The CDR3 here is CASSPQVLRGYTF. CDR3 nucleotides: TGTGCCAGCAGTCCACAGGTACTTCGTGGCTACACCTTC.

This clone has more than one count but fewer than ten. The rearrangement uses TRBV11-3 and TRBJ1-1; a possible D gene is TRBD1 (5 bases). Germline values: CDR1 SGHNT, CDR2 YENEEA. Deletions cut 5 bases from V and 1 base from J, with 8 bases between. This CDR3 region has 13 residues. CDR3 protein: CASSITGNTEAFF. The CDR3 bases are TGTGCCAGCAGCATAACAGGGAACACTGAAGCTTTCTTT.

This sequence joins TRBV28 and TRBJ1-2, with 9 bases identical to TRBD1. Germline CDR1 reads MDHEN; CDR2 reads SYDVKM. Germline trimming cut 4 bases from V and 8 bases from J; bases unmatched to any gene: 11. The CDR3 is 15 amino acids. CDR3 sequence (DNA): TGTGCCAGCAGTTCCCCTGGGACAGGGTCCTTGGGCTACACCTTC. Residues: CASSSPGTGSLGYTF.

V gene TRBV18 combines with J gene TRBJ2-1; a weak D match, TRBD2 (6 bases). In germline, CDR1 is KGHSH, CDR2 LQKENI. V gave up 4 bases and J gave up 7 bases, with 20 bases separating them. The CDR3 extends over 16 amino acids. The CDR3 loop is CASSRAPGVISNEQFF. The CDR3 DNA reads TGTGCCAGCTCACGGGCACCGGGAGTCATTAGTAATGAGCAGTTCTTC.

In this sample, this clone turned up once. The CDR3 sequence is CAINGEKSPLHF. The CDR3 coding sequence is TGTGCCATCAACGGGGAGAAGTCACCCCTCCACTTT. The rearrangement uses TRBV10-3 and TRBJ1-6; D gene ambiguous. The CDR3 extends over 12 amino acids. V lost 7 bases to trimming and J lost 10 bases, with 11 bases between them. The germline V gene encodes CDR1 ENHRY and CDR2 SYGVKD.

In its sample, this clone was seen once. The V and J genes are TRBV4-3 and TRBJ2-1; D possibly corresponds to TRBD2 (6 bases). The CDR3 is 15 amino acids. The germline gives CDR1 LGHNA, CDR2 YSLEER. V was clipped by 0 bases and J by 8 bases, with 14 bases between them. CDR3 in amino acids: CASSQDTGVVDEQFF. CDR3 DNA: TGCGCCAGCAGCCAAGATACGGGAGTTGTCGATGAGCAGTTCTTC.

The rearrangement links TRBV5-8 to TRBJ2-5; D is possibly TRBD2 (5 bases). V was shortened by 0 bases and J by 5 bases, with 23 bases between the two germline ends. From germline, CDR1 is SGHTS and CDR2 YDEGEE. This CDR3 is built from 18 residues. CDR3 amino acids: CASSLAFAGATLRETQYF. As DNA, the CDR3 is TGTGCCAGCAGCTTGGCCTTCGCGGGCGCTACTCTCAGGGAGACCCAGTACTTC.

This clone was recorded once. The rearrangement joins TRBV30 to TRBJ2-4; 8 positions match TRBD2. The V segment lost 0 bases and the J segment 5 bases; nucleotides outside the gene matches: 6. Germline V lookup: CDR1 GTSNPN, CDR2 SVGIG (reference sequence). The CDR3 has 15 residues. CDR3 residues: CAWSVGGERQNIQYF. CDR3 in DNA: TGTGCCTGGAGTGTCGGGGGGGAAAGACAAAACATTCAGTACTTC.